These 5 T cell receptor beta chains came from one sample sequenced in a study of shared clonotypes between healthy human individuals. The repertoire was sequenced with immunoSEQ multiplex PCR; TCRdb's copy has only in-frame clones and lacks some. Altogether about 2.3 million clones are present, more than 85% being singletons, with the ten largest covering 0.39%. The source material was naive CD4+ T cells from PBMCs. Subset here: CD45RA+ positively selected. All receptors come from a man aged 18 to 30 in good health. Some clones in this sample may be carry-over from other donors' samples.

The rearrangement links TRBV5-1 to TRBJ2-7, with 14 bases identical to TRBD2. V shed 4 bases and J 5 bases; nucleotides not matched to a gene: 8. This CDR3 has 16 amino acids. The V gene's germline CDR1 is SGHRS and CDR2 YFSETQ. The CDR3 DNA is TGCGCCAGCAGCGGGCCGGGACTAGCGGGAGCTGACGAGCAGTACTTC. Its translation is CASSGPGLAGADEQYF.

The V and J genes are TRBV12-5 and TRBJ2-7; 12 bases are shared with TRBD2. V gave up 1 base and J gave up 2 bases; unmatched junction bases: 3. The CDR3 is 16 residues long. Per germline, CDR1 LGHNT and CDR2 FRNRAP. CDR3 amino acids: CASGLGLAGVPYEQYF. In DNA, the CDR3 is TGTGCTAGTGGTTTGGGACTAGCGGGAGTTCCCTACGAGCAGTACTTC.

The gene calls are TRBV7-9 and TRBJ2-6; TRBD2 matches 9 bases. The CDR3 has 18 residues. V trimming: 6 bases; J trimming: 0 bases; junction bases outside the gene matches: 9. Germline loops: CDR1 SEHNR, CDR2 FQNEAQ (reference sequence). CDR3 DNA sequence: TGTGCCAGCAGGGACCGACTAGCGGATTACTCTGGGGCCAACGTCCTGACTTTC. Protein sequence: CASRDRLADYSGANVLTF.

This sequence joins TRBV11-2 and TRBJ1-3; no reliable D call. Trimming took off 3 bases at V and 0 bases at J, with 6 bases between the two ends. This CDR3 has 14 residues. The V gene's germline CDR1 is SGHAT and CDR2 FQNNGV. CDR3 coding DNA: TGTGCCAGCAGCTTCCTGAGCTCTGGAAACACCATATATTTT. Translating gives CASSFLSSGNTIYF.

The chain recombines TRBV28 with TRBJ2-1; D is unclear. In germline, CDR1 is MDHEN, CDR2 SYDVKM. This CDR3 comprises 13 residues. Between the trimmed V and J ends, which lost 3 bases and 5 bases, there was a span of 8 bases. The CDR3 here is CASSLSEDNEQFF. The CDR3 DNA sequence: TGTGCCAGCAGTTTGTCCGAGGACAATGAGCAGTTCTTC.